Sequencing of this T cell receptor beta chain was carried out in a study of blood T cell repertoires in COVID-19. The overall study: Sites in the United States, Italy and Spain provided acute and convalescent COVID-19 samples. PBMCs, B-cell-depleted T cells, or T cells were the source of the cDNA or gDNA that made up the material.

Only in-frame clones appear in the TCRdb table, and some are missing; sequencing was by immunoSEQ multiplex PCR. The sample consists of roughly 230,000 clones, over 75% of them appearing once. CDR3 length equals 13 residues. The V and J ends lost 7 bases and 5 bases respectively, with 14 bases between them. CDR1 and CDR2 (germline): LNHDA, SQIVND (reference sequence). This sequence originates from a woman of 80 years or more with acute or convalescent COVID-19. The chain couples TRBV19 to TRBJ2-5; a weak D match, TRBD1 (6 bases). Source material: peripheral blood. CDR3 protein: CASTSGAFETQYF. The CDR3 coding sequence is TGTGCCAGTACCTCAGGGGCGTTCGAGACCCAGTACTTC.